A selection of T cell receptor beta chains follows, all from one sample in a study of T cells after yellow fever vaccination. TCRdb re-analysed the 5' RACE reads in MiXCR, keeping a single row per CDR3 protein. The sample includes under 300,000 distinct CDR3 sequences, 6.9% of them seen just once. The sample consisted of CD4+ T cells sorted from PBMCs, taken 15 days after the yellow fever booster vaccination. The receptor set was obtained from a man younger than 45 who received the YFV17D yellow fever vaccine. Each CDR3 is given with its conserved first and last residue. The order of the fields is J gene, clone size, V gene, D gene, CDR3 protein, CDR3 DNA. A D gene is named only where the DNA matches it firmly. A row's size may be missing; if present it is once, few, many or a size class.

TRBJ2-3	many	TRBV7-2	TRBD2	CASSPGLEVDTQYF	TGTGCCAGCAGCCCGGGACTAGAGGTAGATACGCAGTATTTT
TRBJ2-1	many	TRBV6-6	-	CASNRDSYNEQFF	TGTGCCAGCAACCGAGACTCCTACAATGAGCAGTTCTTC
TRBJ2-2	-	TRBV5-4	TRBD2	CASSWTSWNTGELFF	TGTGCCAGCAGCTGGACTAGCTGGAACACCGGGGAGCTGTTTTTT
TRBJ2-5	-	TRBV11-3	TRBD2	CASSPGRGSGIQETQYF	TGTGCCAGCAGCCCAGGGAGGGGTAGCGGGATACAAGAGACCCAGTACTTC
TRBJ2-3	many	TRBV3-1	-	CASSHAPTYPDTQYF	TGTGCCAGCAGCCATGCCCCCACGTACCCAGATACGCAGTATTTT
TRBJ2-3	few	TRBV29-1	-	CSVRRISSTDTQYF	TGCAGCGTGAGGAGAATATCTAGCACAGATACGCAGTATTTT
TRBJ2-7	many	TRBV28	-	CASSLPVAGIGYEQYF	TGTGCCAGCAGTTTACCGGTGGCGGGAATCGGCTACGAGCAGTACTTC
TRBJ1-1	-	TRBV7-2	-	CASSRSRDTEAFF	TGTGCCAGCAGCCGGTCAAGGGACACTGAAGCTTTCTTT
TRBJ2-2	-	TRBV28	-	CASHSLNTGELFF	TGTGCCAGCCATTCCCTAAACACCGGGGAGCTGTTTTTT
TRBJ2-5	-	TRBV4-3	TRBD2	CASSQGTQAGGLETQYF	TGCGCCAGCAGCCAAGGGACCCAGGCGGGAGGTCTAGAGACCCAGTACTTC
TRBJ2-5	many	TRBV15	-	CATSRDATQYF	TGTGCCACCAGCAGAGATGCGACCCAGTACTTC
TRBJ2-7	few	TRBV7-2	TRBD1	CASSLDRGYSYEQYF	TGTGCCAGCAGCTTAGACAGGGGGTATTCCTACGAGCAGTACTTC
TRBJ2-7	few	TRBV12-3/TRBV12-4	TRBD2	CASSIIRTSVTHEQYF	TGTGCCAGCAGTATAATAAGGACTAGTGTTACCCACGAGCAGTACTTC
TRBJ2-3	few	TRBV9	-	CASTLGNGIADTQYF	TGTGCCAGCACCCTAGGAAACGGAATAGCAGATACGCAGTATTTT
TRBJ2-5	many	TRBV2	-	CASTENRAQETQYF	TGTGCCAGCACTGAAAACAGGGCCCAAGAGACCCAGTACTTC
TRBJ1-1	few	TRBV5-7	-	CASSPINRAVTEAFF	TGTGCCAGCAGCCCAATAAACAGGGCGGTCACTGAAGCTTTCTTT
TRBJ2-5	few	TRBV7-2	-	CASGNSGETQYF	TGTGCCAGCGGTAATTCAGGGGAGACCCAGTACTTC
TRBJ1-1	-	TRBV20-1	-	CRGGRAASGEAFF	TGCAGGGGAGGCCGCGCAGCGAGTGGGGAAGCTTTCTTT
TRBJ2-3	few	TRBV7-2	TRBD2	CASLLAGGLTDTQYF	TGTGCCAGCCTACTAGCGGGAGGTCTCACAGATACGCAGTATTTT
TRBJ2-7	many	TRBV12-3/TRBV12-4	TRBD1	CASSTSQGGGRYF	TGTGCCAGCAGTACCTCACAGGGGGGCGGTCGGTACTTC
TRBJ2-6	-	TRBV5-1	-	CASSLGTASGANVLTF	TGCGCCAGCAGCTTGGGTACCGCCTCTGGGGCCAACGTCCTGACTTTC
TRBJ2-7	-	TRBV5-1	TRBD2	CASSPVAGEEQYF	TGCGCCAGCAGCCCCGTAGCGGGAGAAGAGCAGTACTTC
TRBJ2-5	-	TRBV5-6	-	CASSLVAPQETQYF	TGTGCCAGCAGCTTGGTGGCTCCCCAAGAGACCCAGTACTTC
TRBJ2-5	many	TRBV5-1	-	CASGSGSQETQYF	TGCGCCAGCGGGTCGGGAAGCCAAGAGACCCAGTACTTC
TRBJ2-7	few	TRBV20-1	-	CSATSPGRSYEQYF	TGCAGTGCCACCTCGCCAGGGCGGTCCTACGAGCAGTACTTC
TRBJ2-7	many	TRBV6-2/TRBV6-3	TRBD2	CASGLVLTEQYF	TGTGCCAGTGGACTAGTCTTGACCGAGCAGTACTTC
TRBJ2-2	-	TRBV7-9	-	CASLSPSVTNTGELFF	TGTGCCAGCCTCTCGCCCTCCGTTACTAACACCGGGGAGCTGTTTTTT
TRBJ2-5	-	TRBV7-2	TRBD2	CASVSGGRGETQYF	TGTGCCAGCGTCTCGGGCGGGAGGGGTGAGACCCAGTACTTC